This T cell receptor beta chain was found in a study of a mutant IDH1 vaccine in newly diagnosed glioma. Study-wide context: Among treated patients, about 62% were male and about 40% female, and mean age was approximately 43 years. Those enrolled had earlier been treated with radiotherapy, temozolomide, or both, mostly both. Findings and caveats of the study: There were vaccine-induced immune responses in around 93% of the patients.

About this clone itself: Antigen specificity is unknown.

This sample's time point: baseline, week 1 (first vaccination visit). Treatment defined: pre-vaccination baseline after standard-of-care therapy. Sequenced by immunoSEQ multiplex PCR; TCRdb stores in-frame clones only, minus some. The data hold about 50,000 clones, with roughly 90% observed a single time. Germline-derived CDR1 and CDR2 are MRHNA and SNTAGT. V dropped 2 bases and J dropped 10; count of bases not matched to a gene: 11. CDR3 length: 16 amino acids. The genes are TRBV6-4 and TRBJ2-1, with 10 bases aligning to TRBD2. Sequencing used PBMCs, obtained from a glioma patient treated with radiotherapy, temozolomide or both. The clonotype was recovered from a man in his forties with glioma. DNA of the CDR3: TGTGCCAGCAGTGACGGAGCGGGAGGGCCGTCCGGAGAGCAGTTCTTC. Translated: CASSDGAGGPSGEQFF.